Listed here is a single TCR beta chain. Original methodology: Amplification with reference gene primers provided the estimates of nucleated cell counts. Only in-frame clones appear in the TCRdb table, and some are missing; sequencing was by immunoSEQ multiplex PCR. V, J and clone size derive from that table, while D and trimming were established from the DNA sequence. Of tens of thousands of clones in the sample, 80% to 85% are singletons; the top ten hold more than 9.5%. The data originate from a study of blood T cell repertoires in COVID-19. Turning to the study itself: Samples of COVID-19 (acute and convalescent) were obtained from the United States, Italy and Spain. From T cells, B-cell-depleted T cells, or PBMCs came the material, which was cDNA or gDNA.

Germline lookup yields CDR1 MNHNS and CDR2 SASEGT. V was pared by 3 bases and J by 1 base, with 6 bases of the junction left unmatched. This CDR3 contains 17 residues. The origin of this receptor is a man older than 75 with active COVID-19. Sequenced input: peripheral blood. The chain links TRBV6-1 to TRBJ1-3; TRBD1 agrees at 10 bases. The CDR3 protein is CASSERDRGASGNTIYF. The CDR3 nucleotides are TGTGCCAGCAGTGAGCGGGACAGGGGAGCTTCTGGAAACACCATATATTTT.